Here is one T cell receptor (beta chain) with its context. This specimen comes from a study of blood T cell repertoires in COVID-19. Method: immunoSEQ multiplex PCR; TCRdb's copy keeps in-frame clones and lacks some. The data hold around 330,000 clones, with more than 70% observed a single time. The CDR3 is 14 amino acids. Germline lookup yields CDR1 MNHNY and CDR2 SVGAGI (reference sequence). Trimming removed 2 bases from V and 8 bases from J; junction bases left unmatched: 3. The sequence derives from a woman in her thirties with COVID-19, enrolled during active disease. This rearrangement joins TRBV6-6 to TRBJ1-6; 7 bases agree with TRBD1. Sequencing was done on a sample of peripheral blood. CDR3 bases: TGTGCCAGCAGTTACCGGGACAGATATTCACCCCTCCACTTT. The encoded protein is CASSYRDRYSPLHF.